The present TCR beta chain was sequenced within a study of shared clonotypes between healthy human individuals. CDR1 and CDR2 from the germline V gene are SQVTM and ANQGSEA. V lost 4 bases, J lost 5 bases, and 6 bases lay in between. CDR3 length: 11 residues. This table comes from immunoSEQ multiplex PCR, and its TCRdb copy is limited to in-frame clones, with some not included. Of hundreds of thousands of clones listed, around 79% were seen once; the top ten hold about 13%. The chain links TRBV29-1 to TRBJ2-1; D gene ambiguous. Source material: PBMCs. This receptor was identified in a woman aged 40-49 years in good health. Some clones in this sample may be carry-over from other donors' samples. The chain's CDR3 is CSVGINNEQFF. In nucleotides, the CDR3 is TGCAGCGTTGGTATAAACAATGAGCAGTTCTTC.